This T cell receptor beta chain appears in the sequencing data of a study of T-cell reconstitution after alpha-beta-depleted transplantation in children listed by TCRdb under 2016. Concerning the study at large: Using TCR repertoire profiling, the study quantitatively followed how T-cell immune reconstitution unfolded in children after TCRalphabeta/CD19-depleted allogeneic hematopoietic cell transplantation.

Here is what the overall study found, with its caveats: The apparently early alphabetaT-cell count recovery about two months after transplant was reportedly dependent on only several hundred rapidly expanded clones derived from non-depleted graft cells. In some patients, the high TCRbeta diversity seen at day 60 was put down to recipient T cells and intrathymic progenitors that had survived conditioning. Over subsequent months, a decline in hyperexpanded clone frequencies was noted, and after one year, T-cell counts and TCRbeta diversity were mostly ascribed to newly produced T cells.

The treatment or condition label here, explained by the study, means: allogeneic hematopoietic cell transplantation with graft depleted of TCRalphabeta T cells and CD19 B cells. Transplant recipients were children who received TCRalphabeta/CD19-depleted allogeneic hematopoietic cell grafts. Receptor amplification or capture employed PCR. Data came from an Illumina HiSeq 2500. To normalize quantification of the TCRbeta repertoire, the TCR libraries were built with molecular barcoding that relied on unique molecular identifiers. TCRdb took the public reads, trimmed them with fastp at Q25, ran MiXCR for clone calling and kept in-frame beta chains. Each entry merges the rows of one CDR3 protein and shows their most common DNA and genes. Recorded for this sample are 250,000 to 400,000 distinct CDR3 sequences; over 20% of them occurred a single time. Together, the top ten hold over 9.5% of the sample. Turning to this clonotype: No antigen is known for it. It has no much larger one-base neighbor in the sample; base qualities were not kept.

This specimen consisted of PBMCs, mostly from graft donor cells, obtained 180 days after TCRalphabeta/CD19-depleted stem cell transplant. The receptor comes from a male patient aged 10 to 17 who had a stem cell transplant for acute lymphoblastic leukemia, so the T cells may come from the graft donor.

The CDR3 here reads CASSFRSGASVYEQYF. The bases are TGTGCCAGCAGTTTCCGGTCGGGGGCCTCAGTATACGAGCAGTACTTC. This chain is built from TRBV27 and TRBJ2-7; the D gene may be TRBD1 or TRBD2, since each aligns over 6 bases. V lost 3 bases and J lost 4 bases; the stretch between them is 19 bases long. The germline V gene (reference sequence) gives CDR1 as MNHEY and CDR2 as SMNVEV. The CDR3 covers 16 residues, taking in both the cysteine and the phenylalanine. The CDR3 DNA has 48 bases and is translated from base 1.